This note documents a single TCR beta chain sequence. The specificity of this receptor is unknown. No qualities accompany the bases; no much larger clone lies one base away. The data derive from a study of T cell responses to AZD1222 COVID-19 vaccine listed by TCRdb under 2021. Background on the whole study: TCR sequencing was performed for more than 230 trial participants, of whom about 200 were given two doses of AZD1222 and 26 were given two doses of MenACWY control vaccine. Enrollment into the trials was organized by age into subgroups of 18-55, 56-69 and 70-plus years, and those subgroups contained 148, 28 and 57 TCR-sequenced participants, respectively.

The intended sense of this specimen's time point label: about 28 days (+/-7) after the second vaccine dose. AZD1222 recipients given second doses at about 4 weeks or at about 12 weeks were pooled, since spike-specific TCR depth and breadth were not found to differ between the two schedules. Vaccinee samples came from UK trials COV001 and COV002, including a single-blind randomized controlled phase 2/3 trial of AZD1222 (ChAdOx1 nCoV-19) in healthy adults. For TCRbeta chain sequencing, PBMC samples were collected from trial participants at day 0 and at day 28 after the second dose. V trim: 5 bases; J trim: 1 base; unmatched bases: 19. From cysteine to phenylalanine, the CDR3 is 20 amino acids long. The retained sequence is limited to the CDR3, 60 bases, with the frame set at the first base. The germline V gene supplies CDR1 SGHVS and CDR2 FNYEAQ. The CDR3 regions of human TCRbeta chains were analyzed by immunosequencing. The authors' analysis ran thus. TCRs in the repertoires were matched against a reference library of SARS-CoV-2-specific TCRs that had been generated with the MIRA antigen-specificity platform. Breadth meant the fraction of unique TCRs that were SARS-CoV-2-associated, whereas depth meant the fraction of total T cells that were SARS-CoV-2-associated. Each spike-specific TCR was assigned to its reactive spike region and to a CD4 or CD8 class using the MIRA data. Log10-transformed breadth and depth values were compared by one-way ANOVA with Sidak's multiple comparisons tests. TCRdb's version of the immuneACCESS table is confined to in-frame rearrangements and falls short of the full clone set. An unresolved V gene accounts for under half of the shortfall where checked; the remainder is of unknown origin. V, J and clone size are those of that table, while D and trimming were read from the DNA. The sample yields roughly 100,000 clones; about nine tenths were counted once. More than 15% of the sample belongs to the ten largest clones.

Findings and caveats that apply to the study as a whole: Because no day 14 peak-response samples were available, repertoires were characterized only after the peak T cell response. In the small 56-69-year group, the increase in depth fell short of significance, most likely because of low power. Participants were mostly white British, with more females than males. The authors suggested clonal diversity may have been underestimated. Spike-specific TCR breadth and depth rose significantly after two AZD1222 doses compared with day 0 and with MenACWY recipients. The vaccine-associated CD4 TCRs covered the entire spike protein, and the dominant responses fell in regions 160-218 and 743-854. Conclusions about previously exposed vaccinees are limited, since just 6 or 7 AZD1222 recipients were seropositive for SARS-CoV-2 at baseline. Reportedly, almost half of the unique spike-specific TCRs recognized epitopes lying outside the regions that are mutated in the B.1.351 and B.1.1.7 variants.

The sequence links TRBV7-6 to TRBJ2-2, with 7 bases in between that match TRBD1. The sequencing used peripheral blood, collected 28 days after the second AZD1222 dose. The sequence derives from an adult who received the AZD1222 COVID-19 vaccine. The bases are TGTGCCAGCAGCCCCCTCGGGTCCAACAGGGGCCGACTGAACACCGGGGAGCTGTTTTTT. The translation is CASSPLGSNRGRLNTGELFF.